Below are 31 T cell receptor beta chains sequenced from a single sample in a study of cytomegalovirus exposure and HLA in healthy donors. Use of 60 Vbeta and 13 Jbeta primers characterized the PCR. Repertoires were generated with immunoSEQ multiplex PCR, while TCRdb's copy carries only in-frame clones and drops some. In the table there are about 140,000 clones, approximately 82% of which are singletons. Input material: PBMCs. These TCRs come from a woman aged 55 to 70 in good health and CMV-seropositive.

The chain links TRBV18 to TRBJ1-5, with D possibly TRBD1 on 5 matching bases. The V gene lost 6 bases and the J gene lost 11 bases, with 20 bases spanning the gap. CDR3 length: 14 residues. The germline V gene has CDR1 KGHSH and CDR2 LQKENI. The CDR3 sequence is CASSGGHPRQSQHF. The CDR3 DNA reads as TGTGCCAGCTCGGGAGGACACCCGAGGCAGTCCCAGCATTTT.

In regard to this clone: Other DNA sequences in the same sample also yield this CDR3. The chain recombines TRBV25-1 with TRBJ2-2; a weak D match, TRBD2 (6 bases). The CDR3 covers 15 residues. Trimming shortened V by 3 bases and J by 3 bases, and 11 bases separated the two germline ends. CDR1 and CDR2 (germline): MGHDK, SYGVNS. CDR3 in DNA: TGTGCCAGCAGTGAGAACGGGGGAGACACCGGGGAGCTGTTTTTT. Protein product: CASSENGGDTGELFF. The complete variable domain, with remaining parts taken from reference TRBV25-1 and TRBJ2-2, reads EADIYQTPRYLVIGTGKKITLECSQTMGHDKMYWYQQDPGMELHLIHYSYGVNSTEKGDLSSESTVSRIRTEHFPLTLESARPSHTSQYLCASSENGGDTGELFFGEGSRLTVL.

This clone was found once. CDR3 nucleotide sequence: TGTGCCAGCAGCTTGTCGGGGGTTTGGAATCAGCCCCAGCATTTT. The encoded protein is CASSLSGVWNQPQHF. V and J are TRBV5-6 and TRBJ1-5; tentative D call: TRBD1 (5 bases). This CDR3 comprises 15 residues. CDR1 and CDR2 (germline): SGHDT, YYEEEE. Trimming took 1 base from V and 4 from J, leaving 12 bases between them. The full variable domain, completed using reference TRBV5-6 and TRBJ1-5, is DAGVTQSPTHLIKTRGQQVTLRCSPKSGHDTVSWYQQALGQGPQFIFQYYEEEERQRGNFPDRFSGHQFPNYSSELNVNALLLGDSALYLCASSLSGVWNQPQHFGDGTRLSIL.

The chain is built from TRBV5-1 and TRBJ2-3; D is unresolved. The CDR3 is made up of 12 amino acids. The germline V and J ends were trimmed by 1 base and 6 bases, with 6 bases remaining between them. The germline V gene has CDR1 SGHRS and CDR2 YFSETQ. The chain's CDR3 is CASSLLRDTQYF. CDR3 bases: TGCGCCAGCAGCTTGCTCCGTGATACGCAGTATTTT.

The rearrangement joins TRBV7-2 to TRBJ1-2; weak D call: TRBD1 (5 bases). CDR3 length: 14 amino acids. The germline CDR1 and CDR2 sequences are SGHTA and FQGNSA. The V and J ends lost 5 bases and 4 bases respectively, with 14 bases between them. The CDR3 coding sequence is TGTGCCAGCAGCCCGCGCCGGACACTCTATGGCTACACCTTC. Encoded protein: CASSPRRTLYGYTF.

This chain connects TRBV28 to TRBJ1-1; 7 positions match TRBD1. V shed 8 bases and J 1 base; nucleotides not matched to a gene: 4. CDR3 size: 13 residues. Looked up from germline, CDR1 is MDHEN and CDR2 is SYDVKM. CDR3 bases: TGTGCCAGCGGAAGACAGGGGAACACTGAAGCTTTCTTT. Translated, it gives CASGRQGNTEAFF.

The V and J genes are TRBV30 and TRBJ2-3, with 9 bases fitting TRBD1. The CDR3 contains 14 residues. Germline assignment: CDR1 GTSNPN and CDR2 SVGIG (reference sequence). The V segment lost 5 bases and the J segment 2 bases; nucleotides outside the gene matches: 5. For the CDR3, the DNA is TGTGCCTGGGCGCGGGACAGGGACACAGATACGCAGTATTTT. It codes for CAWARDRDTDTQYF.

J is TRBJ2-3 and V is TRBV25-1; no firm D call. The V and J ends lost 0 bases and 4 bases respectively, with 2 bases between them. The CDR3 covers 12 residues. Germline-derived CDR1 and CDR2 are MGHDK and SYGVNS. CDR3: CASSEYADTQYF. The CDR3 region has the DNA TGTGCCAGCAGTGAATACGCAGATACGCAGTATTTT. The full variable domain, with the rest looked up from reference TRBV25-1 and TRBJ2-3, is EADIYQTPRYLVIGTGKKITLECSQTMGHDKMYWYQQDPGMELHLIHYSYGVNSTEKGDLSSESTVSRIRTEHFPLTLESARPSHTSQYLCASSEYADTQYFGPGTRLTVL.

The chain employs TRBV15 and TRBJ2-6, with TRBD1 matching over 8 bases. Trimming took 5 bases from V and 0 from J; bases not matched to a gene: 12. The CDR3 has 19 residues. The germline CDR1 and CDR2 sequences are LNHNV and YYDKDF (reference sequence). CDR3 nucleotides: TGTGCCACCAGCGGAAGATTAGGACAGGGAAGCTCTGGGGCCAACGTCCTGACTTTC. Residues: CATSGRLGQGSSGANVLTF.

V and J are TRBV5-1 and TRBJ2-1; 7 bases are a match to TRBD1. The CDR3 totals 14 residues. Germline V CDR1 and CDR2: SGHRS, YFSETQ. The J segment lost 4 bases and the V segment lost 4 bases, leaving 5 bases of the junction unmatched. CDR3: CASSGPGQYNEQFF. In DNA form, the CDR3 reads TGCGCCAGCAGCGGACCGGGACAGTACAATGAGCAGTTCTTC.

The CDR3 region is CASSLLGALGYTF. The DNA for the CDR3 is TGTGCCAGCAGTTTATTGGGGGCGCTGGGCTACACCTTC. The chain is built from TRBV28 and TRBJ1-2, with a tentative D call TRBD1 (6 bases). V was pared by 1 base and J by 8 bases, with 11 bases between. This CDR3 has 13 residues. In germline, CDR1 is MDHEN, CDR2 SYDVKM.

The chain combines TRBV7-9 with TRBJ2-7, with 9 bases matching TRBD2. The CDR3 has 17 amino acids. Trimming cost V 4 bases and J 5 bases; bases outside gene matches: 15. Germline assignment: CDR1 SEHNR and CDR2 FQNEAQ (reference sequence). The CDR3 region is CASSSAQGTSSPHEQYF. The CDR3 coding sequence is TGTGCCAGCAGCTCCGCCCAGGGGACTAGCAGCCCCCACGAGCAGTACTTC. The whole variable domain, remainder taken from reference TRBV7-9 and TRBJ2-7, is DTGVSQNPRHKITKRGQNVTFRCDPISEHNRLYWYRQTLGQGPEFLTYFQNEAQLEKSRLLSDRFSAERPKGSFSTLEIQRTEQGDSAMYLCASSSAQGTSSPHEQYFGPGTRLTVT.

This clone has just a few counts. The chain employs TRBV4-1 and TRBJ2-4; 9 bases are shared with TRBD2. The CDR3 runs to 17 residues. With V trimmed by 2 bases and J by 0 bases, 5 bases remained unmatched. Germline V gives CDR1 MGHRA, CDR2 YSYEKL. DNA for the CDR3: TGCGCCAGCAGCCAACCCCTAGCGGGGCTAGCCAAAAACATTCAGTACTTC. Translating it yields CASSQPLAGLAKNIQYF.

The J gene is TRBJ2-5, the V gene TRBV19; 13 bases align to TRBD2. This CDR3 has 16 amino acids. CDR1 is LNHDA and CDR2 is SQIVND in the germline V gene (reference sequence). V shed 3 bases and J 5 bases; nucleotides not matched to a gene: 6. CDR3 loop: CASSMRTSGRKETQYF. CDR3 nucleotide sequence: TGTGCCAGTAGTATGAGGACTAGCGGGAGAAAGGAGACCCAGTACTTC.

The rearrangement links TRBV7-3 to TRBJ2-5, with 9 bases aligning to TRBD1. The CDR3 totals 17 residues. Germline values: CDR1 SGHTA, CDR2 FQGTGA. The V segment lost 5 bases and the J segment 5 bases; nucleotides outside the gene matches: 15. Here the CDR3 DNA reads TGTGCCAGCAGCCCAACACCGGGACAGGGAAGGAAGGAGACCCAGTACTTC. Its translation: CASSPTPGQGRKETQYF.

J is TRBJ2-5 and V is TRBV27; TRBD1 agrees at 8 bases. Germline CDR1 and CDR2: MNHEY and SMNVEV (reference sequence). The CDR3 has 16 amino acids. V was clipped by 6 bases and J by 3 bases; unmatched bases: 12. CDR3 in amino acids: CASRSGAGGFEETQYF. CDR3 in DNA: TGTGCCAGCAGGAGTGGGGCAGGGGGCTTTGAAGAGACCCAGTACTTC.

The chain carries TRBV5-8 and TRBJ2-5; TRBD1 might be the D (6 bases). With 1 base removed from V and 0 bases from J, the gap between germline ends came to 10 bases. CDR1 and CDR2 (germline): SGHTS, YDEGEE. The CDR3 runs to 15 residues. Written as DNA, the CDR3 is TGTGCCAGCAGCTTGATCGGGACATACCAAGAGACCCAGTACTTC. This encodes CASSLIGTYQETQYF.

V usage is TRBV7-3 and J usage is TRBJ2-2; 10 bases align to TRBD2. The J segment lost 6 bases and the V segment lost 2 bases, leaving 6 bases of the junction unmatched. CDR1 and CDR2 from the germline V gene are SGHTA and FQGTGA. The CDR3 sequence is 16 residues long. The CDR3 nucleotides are TGTGCCAGCAGCTTAGAGGCTAGCGGGAGCGCCGGGGAGCTGTTTTTT. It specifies CASSLEASGSAGELFF.

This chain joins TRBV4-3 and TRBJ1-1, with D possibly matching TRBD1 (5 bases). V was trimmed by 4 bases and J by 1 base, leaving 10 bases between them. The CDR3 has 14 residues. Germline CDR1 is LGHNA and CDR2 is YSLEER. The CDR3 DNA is TGCGCCAGCAGCCCGACGACAGCGAACACTGAAGCTTTCTTT. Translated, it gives CASSPTTANTEAFF.

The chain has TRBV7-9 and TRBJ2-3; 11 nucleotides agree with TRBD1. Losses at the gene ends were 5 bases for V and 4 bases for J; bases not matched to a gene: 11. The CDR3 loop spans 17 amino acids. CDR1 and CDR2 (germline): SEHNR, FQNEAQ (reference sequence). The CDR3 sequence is CASSNTGGTGGSDTQYF. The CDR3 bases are TGTGCCAGCAGCAACACTGGAGGGACAGGGGGTTCAGATACGCAGTATTTT.

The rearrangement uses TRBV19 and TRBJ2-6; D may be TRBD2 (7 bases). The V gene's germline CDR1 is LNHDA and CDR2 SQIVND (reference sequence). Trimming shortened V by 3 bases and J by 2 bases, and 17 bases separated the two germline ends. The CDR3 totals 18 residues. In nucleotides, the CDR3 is TGTGCCAGTAGTATGGGCCGGGGGGCCCCACCTGGGGCCAACGTCCTGACTTTC. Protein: CASSMGRGAPPGANVLTF.

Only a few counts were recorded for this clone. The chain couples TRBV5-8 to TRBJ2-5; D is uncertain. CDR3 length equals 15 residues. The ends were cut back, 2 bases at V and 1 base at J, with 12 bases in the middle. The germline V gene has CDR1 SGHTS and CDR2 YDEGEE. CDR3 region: CASSFPGAAQETQYF. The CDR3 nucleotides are TGTGCCAGCAGCTTTCCTGGTGCGGCCCAAGAGACCCAGTACTTC.

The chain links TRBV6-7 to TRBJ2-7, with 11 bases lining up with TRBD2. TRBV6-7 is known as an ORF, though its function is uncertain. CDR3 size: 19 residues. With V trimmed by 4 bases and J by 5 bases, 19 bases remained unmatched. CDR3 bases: TGTGCCAGCAGTTTGCTGACTAGCGGGACGAGACAGTCTTGGAACGAGCAGTACTTC. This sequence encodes CASSLLTSGTRQSWNEQYF.

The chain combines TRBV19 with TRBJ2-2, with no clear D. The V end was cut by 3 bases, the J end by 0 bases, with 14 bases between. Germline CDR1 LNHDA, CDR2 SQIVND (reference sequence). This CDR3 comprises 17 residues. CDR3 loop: CASSMSYSQPNTGELFF. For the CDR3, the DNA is TGTGCCAGTAGTATGAGCTATTCCCAACCGAACACCGGGGAGCTGTTTTTT. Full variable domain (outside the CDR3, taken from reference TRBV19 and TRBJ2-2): DGGITQSPKYLFRKEGQNVTLSCEQNLNHDAMYWYRQDPGQGLRLIYYSQIVNDFQKGDIAEGYSVSREKKESFPLTVTSAQKNPTAFYLCASSMSYSQPNTGELFFGEGSRLTVL.

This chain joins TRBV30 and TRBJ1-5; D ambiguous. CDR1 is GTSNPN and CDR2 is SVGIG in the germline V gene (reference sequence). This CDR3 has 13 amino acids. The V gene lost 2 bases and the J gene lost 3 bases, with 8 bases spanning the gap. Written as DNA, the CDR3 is TGTGCCTGGAGTAGAGAGCCCAATCAGCCCCAGCATTTT. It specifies CAWSREPNQPQHF.

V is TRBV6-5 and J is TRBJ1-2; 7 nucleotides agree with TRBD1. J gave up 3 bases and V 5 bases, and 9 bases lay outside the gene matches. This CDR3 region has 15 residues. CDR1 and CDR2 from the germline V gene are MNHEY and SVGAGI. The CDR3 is CASSPSDRVDYGYTF. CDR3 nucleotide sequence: TGTGCCAGCAGTCCCTCTGACAGGGTAGACTATGGCTACACCTTC.

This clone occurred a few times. Here the CDR3 DNA reads TGTGCCAGCAGCCGTCCTAGCGGGGGCTACAATGAGCAGTTCTTC. Protein sequence: CASSRPSGGYNEQFF. V and J are TRBV6-5 and TRBJ2-1; 10 bases agree with TRBD2. The CDR3 extends over 15 amino acids. V trimming: 6 bases; J trimming: 3 bases; junction bases outside the gene matches: 5. From germline, CDR1 is MNHEY and CDR2 SVGAGI.

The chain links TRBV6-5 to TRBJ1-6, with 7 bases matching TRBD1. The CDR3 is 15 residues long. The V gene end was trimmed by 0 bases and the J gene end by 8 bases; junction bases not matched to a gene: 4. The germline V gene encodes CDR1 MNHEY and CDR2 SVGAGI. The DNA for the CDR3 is TGTGCCAGCAGTTACTCTGGGACAGCAGATTCACCCCTCCACTTT. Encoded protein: CASSYSGTADSPLHF.

The CDR3 sequence is CASSVGSLGMNTGELFF. In DNA form, the CDR3 reads TGTGCCAGCAGCGTAGGTAGCCTCGGGATGAACACCGGGGAGCTGTTTTTT. V gene TRBV9 combines with J gene TRBJ2-2; D may be TRBD2 (5 bases). V was clipped by 0 bases and J by 1 base, with 13 bases between them. CDR3 size: 17 residues. Germline CDR1 reads SGDLS; CDR2 reads YYNGEE.

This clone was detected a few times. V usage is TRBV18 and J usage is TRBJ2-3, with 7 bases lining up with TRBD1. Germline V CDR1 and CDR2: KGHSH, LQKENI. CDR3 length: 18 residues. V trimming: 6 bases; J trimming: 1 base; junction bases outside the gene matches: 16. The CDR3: CASSLLPFRDRRTDTQYF. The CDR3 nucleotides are TGTGCCAGCTCTCTCCTCCCTTTCCGGGACAGACGCACAGATACGCAGTATTTT.

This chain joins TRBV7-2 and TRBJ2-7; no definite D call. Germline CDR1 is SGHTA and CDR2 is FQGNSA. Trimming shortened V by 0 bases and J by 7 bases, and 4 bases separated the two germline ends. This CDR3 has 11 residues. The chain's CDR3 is CASSLAEEQYF. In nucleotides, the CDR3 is TGTGCCAGCAGCTTAGCGGAGGAGCAGTACTTC.